This TCR beta chain emerged from a study of T-cell memory formation after mild COVID-19. Whole-study results and caveats: There was a balanced CD4/CD8 profile in clones contracting day 15 to 85, and later expanders leaned CD4+. The study found contracting CD4+ clones mainly in CM and EM and contracting CD8+ clones in EMRA.

A remark on this clonotype: Its specificity is unknown.

Germline CDR1 SGHAT, CDR2 FQNNGV. The CDR3 runs to 13 residues. The ends were cut back, 5 bases at V and 4 bases at J, with 10 bases in the middle. UMIs and sample barcodes were carried by the TCR alpha and TCR beta cDNA libraries that 5'RACE produced using constant-segment primers. TCRdb re-called the 5' RACE reads through MiXCR, storing one row per CDR3 protein. Of approximately 340,000 distinct CDR3 sequences in the sample, 15% were seen once. The receptor comes from a young man who had mild COVID-19 (a few samples of this study predate the infection). Cell type and time point are not known. This chain connects TRBV11-2 to TRBJ2-3; D is perhaps TRBD1 (5 bases). Sequencing was done on a sample of PBMCs or a T cell subset sorted from them (not recorded which). CDR3 sequence reads: CASSPVGPDTQYF. The CDR3 bases are TGTGCCAGCAGCCCGGTGGGGCCAGATACGCAGTATTTT.